This T cell receptor (beta chain) was found in a study of shared clonotypes between healthy human individuals. Using immunoSEQ multiplex PCR, the repertoire was profiled, and TCRdb retains in-frame clones only, with some absent. This sample has around 1,100,000 clones, with 70% to 85% found just once. Trimming stripped 4 bases from V and 5 bases from J, with 21 bases between. The CDR3 loop spans 16 amino acids. Germline V gives CDR1 MNHEY, CDR2 SMNVEV (reference sequence). Sequencing input: memory CD4+ T cells from PBMCs. Subset indicated: CD45RA-negative fraction. This clonotype was obtained from a man between 18 and 29 years old in good health. Some clones in this sample may be carry-over from other donors' samples. This sequence joins TRBV27 and TRBJ2-7; possible D gene TRBD1, 5 bases. The CDR3 spells CASSSPQLGRVHEQYF. The CDR3 DNA reads as TGTGCCAGCAGTTCCCCCCAGTTAGGCAGGGTCCACGAGCAGTACTTC.